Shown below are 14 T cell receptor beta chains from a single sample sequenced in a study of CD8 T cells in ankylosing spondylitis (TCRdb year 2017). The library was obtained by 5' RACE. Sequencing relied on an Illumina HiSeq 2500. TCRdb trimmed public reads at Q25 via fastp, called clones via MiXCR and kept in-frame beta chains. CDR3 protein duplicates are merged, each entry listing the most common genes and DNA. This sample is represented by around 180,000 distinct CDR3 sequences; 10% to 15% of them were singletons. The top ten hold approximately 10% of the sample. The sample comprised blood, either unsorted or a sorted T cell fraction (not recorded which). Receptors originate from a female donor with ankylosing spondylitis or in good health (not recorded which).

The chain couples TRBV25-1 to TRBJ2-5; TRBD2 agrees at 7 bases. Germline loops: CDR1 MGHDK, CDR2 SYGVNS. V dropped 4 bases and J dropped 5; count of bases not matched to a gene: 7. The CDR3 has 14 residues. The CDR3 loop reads CASSVAGAGETQYF. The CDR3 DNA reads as TGTGCCAGCAGTGTTGCGGGAGCTGGGGAGACCCAGTACTTC.

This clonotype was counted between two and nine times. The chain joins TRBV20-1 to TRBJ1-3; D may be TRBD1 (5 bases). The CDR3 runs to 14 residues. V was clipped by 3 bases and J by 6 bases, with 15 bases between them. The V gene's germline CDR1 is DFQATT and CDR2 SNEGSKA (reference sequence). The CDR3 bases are TGCAGTGCTAGGGTTTCCAGGGCTGTAAACACCATATATTTT. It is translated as CSARVSRAVNTIYF.

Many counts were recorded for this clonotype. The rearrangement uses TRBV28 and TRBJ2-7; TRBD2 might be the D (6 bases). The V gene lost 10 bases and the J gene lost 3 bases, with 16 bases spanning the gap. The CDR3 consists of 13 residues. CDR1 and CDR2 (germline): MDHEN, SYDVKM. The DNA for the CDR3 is TGTGCCACCAGCGGACTACCTTACTACGAGCAGTACTTC. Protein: CATSGLPYYEQYF.

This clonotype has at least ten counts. CDR3 amino acids: CASSFSVAKNIQYF. In nucleotides, the CDR3 is TGTGCCAGCAGTTTTTCCGTAGCCAAAAACATTCAGTACTTC. The gene calls are TRBV28 and TRBJ2-4, with D unresolved. This CDR3 contains 14 residues. CDR1 and CDR2 from the germline V gene are MDHEN and SYDVKM. Trimming took 3 bases from V and 0 from J, leaving 6 bases between them. The full variable domain, completed using reference TRBV28 and TRBJ2-4, is DVKVTQSSRYLVKRTGEKVFLECVQDMDHENMFWYRQDPGLGLRLIYFSYDVKMKEKGDIPEGYSVSREKKERFSLILESASTNQTSMYLCASSFSVAKNIQYFGAGTRLSVL.

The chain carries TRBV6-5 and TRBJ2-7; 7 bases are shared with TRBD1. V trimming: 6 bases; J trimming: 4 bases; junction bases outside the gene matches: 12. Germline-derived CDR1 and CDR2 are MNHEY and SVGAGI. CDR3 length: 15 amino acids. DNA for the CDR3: TGTGCCAGCAGCTTAAAAAGACAGGGTGGATACGAGCAGTACTTC. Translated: CASSLKRQGGYEQYF.

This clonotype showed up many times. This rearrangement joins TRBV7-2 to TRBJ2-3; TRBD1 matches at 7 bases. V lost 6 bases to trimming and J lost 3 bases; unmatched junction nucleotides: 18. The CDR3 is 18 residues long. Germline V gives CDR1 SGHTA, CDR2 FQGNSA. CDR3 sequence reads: CASRYGPTGLDRTDTQYF. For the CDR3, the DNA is TGTGCCAGCAGATACGGTCCGACAGGGCTAGACAGAACAGATACGCAGTATTTT.

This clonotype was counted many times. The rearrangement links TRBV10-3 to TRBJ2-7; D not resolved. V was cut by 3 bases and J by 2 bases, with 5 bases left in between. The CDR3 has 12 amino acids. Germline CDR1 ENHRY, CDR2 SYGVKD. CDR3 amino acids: CAISESAYEQYF. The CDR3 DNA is TGTGCCATCAGTGAATCAGCCTACGAGCAGTACTTC.

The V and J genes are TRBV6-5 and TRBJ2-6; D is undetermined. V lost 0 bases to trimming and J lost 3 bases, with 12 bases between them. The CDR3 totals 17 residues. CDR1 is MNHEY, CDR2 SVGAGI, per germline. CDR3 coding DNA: TGTGCCAGCAGTTACTCGATAGGGATCGGTGGGGCCAACGTCCTGACTTTC. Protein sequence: CASSYSIGIGGANVLTF.

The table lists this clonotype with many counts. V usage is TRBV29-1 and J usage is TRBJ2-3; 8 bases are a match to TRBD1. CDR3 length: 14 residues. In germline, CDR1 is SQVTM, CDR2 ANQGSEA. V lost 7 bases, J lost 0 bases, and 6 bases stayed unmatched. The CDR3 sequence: CSAWTGTSTDTQYF. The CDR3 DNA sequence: TGCAGCGCTTGGACAGGGACTAGCACAGATACGCAGTATTTT.

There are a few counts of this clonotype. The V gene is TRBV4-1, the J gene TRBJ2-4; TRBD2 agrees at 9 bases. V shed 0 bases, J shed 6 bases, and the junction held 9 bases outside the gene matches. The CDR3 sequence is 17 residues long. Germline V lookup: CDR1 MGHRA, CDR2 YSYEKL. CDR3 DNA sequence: TGCGCCAGCAGCCAAGAAGCCAGCGTAGCGGGAGCAAACATTCAGTACTTC. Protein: CASSQEASVAGANIQYF.

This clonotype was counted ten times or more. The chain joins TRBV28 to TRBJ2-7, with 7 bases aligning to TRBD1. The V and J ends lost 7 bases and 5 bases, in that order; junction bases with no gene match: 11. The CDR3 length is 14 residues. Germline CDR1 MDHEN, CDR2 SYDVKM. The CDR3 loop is CASNLGGISNEQYF. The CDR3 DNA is TGTGCCAGCAACCTAGGGGGCATATCTAACGAGCAGTACTTC.

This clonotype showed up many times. The CDR3 coding sequence is TGTGCCAGCAGCGGGACAGAATACGAGCAGTACTTC. Translated: CASSGTEYEQYF. V is TRBV9 and J is TRBJ2-7; D might be TRBD1 (6 bases). With 3 bases removed from V and 4 bases from J, the gap between germline ends came to 8 bases. The germline CDR1 and CDR2 sequences are SGDLS and YYNGEE. The CDR3 runs 12 residues.

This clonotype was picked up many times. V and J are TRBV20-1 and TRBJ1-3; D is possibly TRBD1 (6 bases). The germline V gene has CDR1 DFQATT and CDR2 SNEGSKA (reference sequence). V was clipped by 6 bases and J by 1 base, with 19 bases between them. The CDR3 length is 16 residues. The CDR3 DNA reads TGCAGTGCAAACAGGGTTTCTGGGACTTCTGGAAACACCATATATTTT. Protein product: CSANRVSGTSGNTIYF.

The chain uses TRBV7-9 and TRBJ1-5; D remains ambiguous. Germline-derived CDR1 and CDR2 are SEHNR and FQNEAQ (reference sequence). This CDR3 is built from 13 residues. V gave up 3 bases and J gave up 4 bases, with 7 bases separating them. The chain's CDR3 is CASSLTPNQPQHF. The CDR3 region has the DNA TGTGCCAGCAGCTTGACCCCAAATCAGCCCCAGCATTTT. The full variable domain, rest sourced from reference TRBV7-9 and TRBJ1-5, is DTGVSQNPRHKITKRGQNVTFRCDPISEHNRLYWYRQTLGQGPEFLTYFQNEAQLEKSRLLSDRFSAERPKGSFSTLEIQRTEQGDSAMYLCASSLTPNQPQHFGDGTRLSIL.